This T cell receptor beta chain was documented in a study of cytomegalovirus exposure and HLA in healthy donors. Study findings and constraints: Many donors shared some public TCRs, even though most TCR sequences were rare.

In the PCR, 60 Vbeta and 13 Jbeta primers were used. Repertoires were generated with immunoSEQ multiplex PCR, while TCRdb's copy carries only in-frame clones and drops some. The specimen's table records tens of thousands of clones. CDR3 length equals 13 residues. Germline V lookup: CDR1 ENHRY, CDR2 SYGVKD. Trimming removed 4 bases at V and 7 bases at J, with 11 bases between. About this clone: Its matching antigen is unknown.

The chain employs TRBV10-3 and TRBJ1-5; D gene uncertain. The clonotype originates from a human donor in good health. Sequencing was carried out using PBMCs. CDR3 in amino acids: CAISGREGQPQHF. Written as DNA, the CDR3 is TGTGCCATCAGTGGGAGGGAAGGACAGCCCCAGCATTTT.